This T cell receptor beta chain is from a study of T cell changes during pregnancy in multiple sclerosis. V dropped 4 bases and J dropped 6 bases, with 20 bases sitting between them. Germline CDR1 SGDLS, CDR2 YYNGEE. This CDR3 region has 16 residues. Method: immunoSEQ multiplex PCR; TCRdb's copy keeps in-frame clones and lacks some. The sample comprises more than 20,000 clones, 90% to 95% of which are singletons, and roughly 7% rests with the top ten. V gene TRBV9 combines with J gene TRBJ2-1, with D perhaps matching TRBD1 (6 bases). Sequenced material: CD8+ T cells from peripheral blood mononuclear cells, taken in the third trimester of pregnancy. The sequence was obtained from a female donor with multiple sclerosis, enrolled in a pregnancy study. CDR3 nucleotide sequence: TGTGCCAGCAGCTTCAATCACAGGGAACCCGGCAATGAGCAGTTCTTC. Protein sequence: CASSFNHREPGNEQFF.